The present T cell receptor (beta chain) was sequenced within a study of blood T cell repertoires in COVID-19. Study as a whole: Donors in Cohort 3 counted as recovered after two negative PCRs, clearance, or symptom resolution. The cDNA or gDNA used as material had been derived from T cells, B-cell-depleted T cells, or PBMCs.

Participants reported their clinical history, and cohort assignment relied on those reports. Measured with immunoSEQ multiplex PCR; TCRdb has only the in-frame clones, and not every one. The table records 200,000 to 250,000 clones, 85% to 90% of them present only once. Trimming removed 6 bases from V and 0 bases from J; junction bases left unmatched: 7. The CDR3 length is 15 residues. Per germline, CDR1 LNHNV and CDR2 YYDKDF (reference sequence). The V gene is TRBV15, the J gene TRBJ2-7; 8 bases are a match to TRBD2. Specimen: PBMCs or T cells enriched from blood (not recorded which). The sequence was obtained from a woman aged 50 to 65 in a cohort exposed to, infected with or recovered from COVID-19 (not recorded which). This CDR3 reads CATSQGRGASYEQYF. DNA of the CDR3: TGTGCCACCAGTCAGGGGCGGGGGGCCTCCTACGAGCAGTACTTC.